This TCR beta chain was sequenced for a study of cytomegalovirus exposure and HLA in healthy donors. Turning to the study itself: Earlier work reported approximately 110 million unique TCR beta sequences from 150 million to 200 million T cells. Study-wide results and limits: Association of a missense DCLRE1C variant with TCR beta V- and J-gene trimming was reported in a later analysis. Some highly shared sequence variants likely arose as a pipeline artifact. CMV serostatus alone was available as immune exposure information.

This PCR relied on a set of 60 Vbeta primers and 13 Jbeta primers. Method: immunoSEQ multiplex PCR; TCRdb's copy keeps in-frame clones and lacks some. The sample totals around 70,000 clones. The V gene's germline CDR1 is MNHEY and CDR2 SMNVEV (reference sequence). This CDR3 comprises 12 residues. Trimming pared 6 bases from V and 5 bases from J, leaving 8 bases between. As regards this clone: Its specificity is not known.

V is TRBV27 and J is TRBJ2-1, with D perhaps matching TRBD1 (5 bases). This TCR came from a female donor in good health and CMV-seropositive. The sample taken for sequencing was PBMCs. CDR3 region: CASRGQDNEQFF. CDR3 in DNA: TGTGCCAGCAGGGGGCAGGACAATGAGCAGTTCTTC.